The rows below give T cell receptor beta chains drawn from one sample of a study of human T cells and chemical hapten exposure. TCRdb passed the RACE reads through MiXCR, listing each CDR3 protein once. The sample carries about 380,000 distinct CDR3 sequences, 5% to 6.5% recorded once. The specimen comprised whole blood, sampled in connection with sensitization to the hapten diphenylcyclopropenone (DPC). The receptors derive from a woman aged 45-59 years with alopecia areata. Some clones in this sample may be carry-over from other donors' samples. CDR3s include the opening cysteine and the closing phenylalanine or tryptophan. D genes are given only for firm matches. Some rows have no size entry. The others give once, few or many, or a class for an expanded clone.

clone_size: many
d_call: -
v_call: TRBV28
j_call: TRBJ2-7
cdr3_nt: TGTGCCACCCGGGGTGTGTCGACCTACGAGCAGTACTTC
cdr3_aa: CATRGVSTYEQYF

clone_size: -
d_call: -
v_call: TRBV19
j_call: TRBJ2-6
cdr3_nt: TGTGCCAGTAGTATCAGCTCTGGGGCCAACGTCCTGACTTTC
cdr3_aa: CASSISSGANVLTF

clone_size: few
d_call: TRBD1
v_call: TRBV2
j_call: TRBJ1-2
cdr3_nt: TGTGCCAGCAGTTCGAGGACAGGCATGGGATATGGCTACACCTTC
cdr3_aa: CASSSRTGMGYGYTF

clone_size: many
d_call: TRBD1
v_call: TRBV6-5
j_call: TRBJ2-3
cdr3_nt: TGTGCCAGCAGTTACGACAGGGTTGAAGATACGCAGTATTTT
cdr3_aa: CASSYDRVEDTQYF

clone_size: many
d_call: -
v_call: TRBV4-1
j_call: TRBJ2-2
cdr3_nt: TGCGCCAGCAGCCAAAGGGCCGGGGGCAACACCGGGGAGCTGTTTTTT
cdr3_aa: CASSQRAGGNTGELFF

clone_size: many
d_call: -
v_call: TRBV6-5
j_call: TRBJ1-5
cdr3_nt: TGTGCCAGCAGCCGCTCAGGGAATCAGCCCCAGCATTTT
cdr3_aa: CASSRSGNQPQHF

clone_size: few
d_call: -
v_call: TRBV12-3/TRBV12-4
j_call: TRBJ1-4
cdr3_nt: TGTGCCAGCAGTTTAAGCAGGGACGAGGGTGAAAAACTGTTTTTT
cdr3_aa: CASSLSRDEGEKLFF

clone_size: few
d_call: TRBD1
v_call: TRBV7-8
j_call: TRBJ2-1
cdr3_nt: TGTGCCAGCAGCTTACTACAGGGGCATGAGCAGTTCTTC
cdr3_aa: CASSLLQGHEQFF

clone_size: many
d_call: -
v_call: TRBV11-2
j_call: TRBJ2-1
cdr3_nt: TGTGCCAGCGGCGAGTCGCCGGCTTACTCCTACAATGAGCAGTTCTTC
cdr3_aa: CASGESPAYSYNEQFF

clone_size: many
d_call: TRBD1
v_call: TRBV6-1
j_call: TRBJ2-5
cdr3_nt: TGTGCCAGCAGAAGGGACAGGGTAGGGCAAGAGACCCAGTACTTC
cdr3_aa: CASRRDRVGQETQYF

clone_size: few
d_call: -
v_call: TRBV18
j_call: TRBJ2-5
cdr3_nt: TGTGCCAGCTCCCCGATCCCGGGGGGCCTCCAAGAGACCCAGTACTTC
cdr3_aa: CASSPIPGGLQETQYF

clone_size: few
d_call: -
v_call: TRBV7-9
j_call: TRBJ1-5
cdr3_nt: TGTGCCAGCAGCTTAGGGGCAGGGGTTCACAATCAGCCCCAGCATTTT
cdr3_aa: CASSLGAGVHNQPQHF

clone_size: -
d_call: TRBD2
v_call: TRBV2
j_call: TRBJ2-4
cdr3_nt: TGTGCCAGCAACCGACTAGCGGTCTTAGCCAAAAACATTCAGTACTTC
cdr3_aa: CASNRLAVLAKNIQYF

clone_size: few
d_call: -
v_call: TRBV2
j_call: TRBJ2-5
cdr3_nt: TGTGCCAGCAGTGATTTGGTTGGAATACGGGTGAAAGAGACCCAGTACTTC
cdr3_aa: CASSDLVGIRVKETQYF

clone_size: few
d_call: -
v_call: TRBV7-3
j_call: TRBJ1-2
cdr3_nt: TGTGCCAGCAGCTTAAGGGCCGGGGGCGACTATGGCTACACCTTC
cdr3_aa: CASSLRAGGDYGYTF

clone_size: few
d_call: -
v_call: TRBV2
j_call: TRBJ1-2
cdr3_nt: TGTGCCAGCGGTAACTATGGCTACACCTTC
cdr3_aa: CASGNYGYTF

clone_size: many
d_call: -
v_call: TRBV12-3/TRBV12-4
j_call: TRBJ2-5
cdr3_nt: TGTGCCAGCAGTTTGGATGGGGGGCGCCGGACCCAGTACTTC
cdr3_aa: CASSLDGGRRTQYF

clone_size: many
d_call: -
v_call: TRBV6-6
j_call: TRBJ1-5
cdr3_nt: TGTGCCAGCAGTTACCCAGGCGTCAATCAGCCCCAGCATTTT
cdr3_aa: CASSYPGVNQPQHF

clone_size: -
d_call: -
v_call: TRBV20-1
j_call: TRBJ1-2
cdr3_nt: TGCAGTGCAACAGGGACTAACTATGGCTACACCTTC
cdr3_aa: CSATGTNYGYTF

clone_size: -
d_call: -
v_call: TRBV2
j_call: TRBJ1-2
cdr3_nt: TGTGCCAGCAGTGAGACCGCCCCAGGCTACACCTTC
cdr3_aa: CASSETAPGYTF

clone_size: many
d_call: -
v_call: TRBV28
j_call: TRBJ2-7
cdr3_nt: TGTGCCAGCCTCCCTTCCACGGACAAGCCCTACGAGCAGTACTTC
cdr3_aa: CASLPSTDKPYEQYF

clone_size: many
d_call: TRBD1
v_call: TRBV10-3
j_call: TRBJ1-1
cdr3_nt: TGTGCCATCAGTGAGGACAGGGCCACTGAAGCTTTCTTT
cdr3_aa: CAISEDRATEAFF

clone_size: few
d_call: -
v_call: TRBV6-2/TRBV6-3
j_call: TRBJ1-5
cdr3_nt: TGTGCCAGCAGTTACGCCCGGGACGGCAATCAGCCCCAGCATTTT
cdr3_aa: CASSYARDGNQPQHF

clone_size: many
d_call: -
v_call: TRBV7-2
j_call: TRBJ2-7
cdr3_nt: TGTGCCAGCAGCGGTGGGGCAGCTGGTGAGCAGTACTTC
cdr3_aa: CASSGGAAGEQYF

clone_size: -
d_call: TRBD1
v_call: TRBV5-1
j_call: TRBJ1-1
cdr3_nt: TGCGCCAGCAGCTTGGATACAGGGGACACTGAAGCTTTCTTT
cdr3_aa: CASSLDTGDTEAFF

clone_size: many
d_call: -
v_call: TRBV10-3
j_call: TRBJ1-6
cdr3_nt: TGTGCCATCAGTGAGTCACCGGGGTCACCCCTCCACTTT
cdr3_aa: CAISESPGSPLHF

clone_size: few
d_call: TRBD2
v_call: TRBV4-2
j_call: TRBJ2-3
cdr3_nt: TGTGCCAGCAGCCAGCCTTACTCTAGCGGGGGGCGCCCAGATACGCAGTATTTT
cdr3_aa: CASSQPYSSGGRPDTQYF

clone_size: many
d_call: -
v_call: TRBV3-1
j_call: TRBJ2-7
cdr3_nt: TGTGCCAGCAGCCAAGATGGTGCGGGACGCTACGAGCAGTACTTC
cdr3_aa: CASSQDGAGRYEQYF

clone_size: -
d_call: -
v_call: TRBV18
j_call: TRBJ2-1
cdr3_nt: TGTGCCAGCTCACCCCTCACTAGTAGTGCCAATGAGCAGTTCTTC
cdr3_aa: CASSPLTSSANEQFF

clone_size: few
d_call: -
v_call: TRBV7-9
j_call: TRBJ2-1
cdr3_nt: TGTGCCAGCAGCCCCGCGGCGGAAAGCTCCTACAATGAGCAGTTCTTC
cdr3_aa: CASSPAAESSYNEQFF

clone_size: many
d_call: -
v_call: TRBV29-1
j_call: TRBJ2-3
cdr3_nt: TGCAGCGTTGAAGATGCGGGACTCAGCACAGATACGCAGTATTTT
cdr3_aa: CSVEDAGLSTDTQYF

clone_size: many
d_call: -
v_call: TRBV29-1
j_call: TRBJ2-7
cdr3_nt: TGCAGCGCCCTGGGGACAAGCGTATCCTACGAGCAGTACTTC
cdr3_aa: CSALGTSVSYEQYF

clone_size: few
d_call: -
v_call: TRBV20-1
j_call: TRBJ1-1
cdr3_nt: TGCAGTGCTAGAGCCTCGACAGGAGTTTTCTTT
cdr3_aa: CSARASTGVFF

clone_size: -
d_call: TRBD1
v_call: TRBV6-1
j_call: TRBJ2-2
cdr3_nt: TGTGCCAGCAGTGTACTACAGGGACAGGGCGGGGAGCTGTTTTTT
cdr3_aa: CASSVLQGQGGELFF

clone_size: many
d_call: TRBD2
v_call: TRBV5-1
j_call: TRBJ2-3
cdr3_nt: TGCGCCAGCAGCCCGGGACTAGCGGGGGATGCAGATACGCAGTATTTT
cdr3_aa: CASSPGLAGDADTQYF

clone_size: -
d_call: TRBD2
v_call: TRBV20-1
j_call: TRBJ2-3
cdr3_nt: TGCAGTGCTATCGGGGGGGGGCCCACAGATACGCAGTATTTT
cdr3_aa: CSAIGGGPTDTQYF

clone_size: many
d_call: -
v_call: TRBV7-6
j_call: TRBJ2-3
cdr3_nt: TGTGCCAGCAGCTTAGAAGGGCGTAGCACAGATACGCAGTATTTT
cdr3_aa: CASSLEGRSTDTQYF

clone_size: many
d_call: -
v_call: TRBV27
j_call: TRBJ2-6
cdr3_nt: TGTGCCAGCAAGATAACGTTCTCTGGGGCCAACGTCCTGACTTTC
cdr3_aa: CASKITFSGANVLTF